Presented here are 5 T cell receptor beta chains from one specimen sequenced in a study of molecular identifiers for immune sequencing clone quantification. Each CDR3 protein is one row after TCRdb ran MiXCR on the PCR reads. Among approximately 90,000 distinct CDR3 sequences listed, approximately 24% were seen once. Sequences were obtained from naive CD8+ T cells from blood, with Jurkat cell RNA spiked in. Stated subset: FACS-sorted CD8+CD4-CCR7+CD45RA+ naive T cells. The source of these receptors is a human donor in good health. Some libraries in this study had Jurkat cell RNA spiked in.

Concerning this clonotype itself: The junction shows a germline mismatch at one end, possibly a read error. This chain uses TRBV7-9 with TRBJ2-1; possibly TRBD2 for D (5 bases). Germline-derived CDR1 and CDR2 are SEHNR and FQNEAQ (reference sequence). The CDR3 loop spans 19 amino acids. CDR3 nucleotide sequence: TGTGCCAGCTGCTTAGCACGGGGAATCATTGGCGGGCCCAACAATGAGCAGTTCTTC. Its protein product is CASCLARGIIGGPNNEQFF.

In this sample, this clonotype turned up many times. This chain uses TRBV6-5 with TRBJ2-7; D gene unclear. This CDR3 is built from 15 residues. Deletions cut 0 bases from V and 4 bases from J, with 13 bases between. CDR1 and CDR2 (germline): MNHEY, SVGAGI. The CDR3 coding sequence is TGTGCCAGCAGTTACTCGGCGGCATTTGGATACGAGCAGTACTTC. Translation: CASSYSAAFGYEQYF.

This clonotype was detected only once. Since a much larger clone is just one base distant, this may be a read error. This sequence joins TRBV27 and TRBJ2-2; D not certain. This CDR3 comprises 12 residues. Germline V gives CDR1 MNHEY, CDR2 SMNVEV (reference sequence). V lost 7 bases and J lost 3, with 6 bases in between. The CDR3 loop reads CASNWDTGELFF. The DNA of the CDR3 is TGTGCCAGCAATTGGGACACCGGGGAGCTGTTTTTT.

This clonotype was seen more than once but under ten times. This rearrangement joins TRBV2 to TRBJ2-6; D gene ambiguous. The V gene's germline CDR1 is SNHLY and CDR2 FYNNEI. V was clipped by 2 bases and J by 0 bases, with 8 bases between them. There are 16 residues in the CDR3. The CDR3 coding sequence is TGTGCCAGCAGTGAAAGCCAGTTCTCTGGGGCCAACGTCCTGACTTTC. It translates to CASSESQFSGANVLTF.

In its sample, this clonotype was seen many times. This chain links TRBV12-5 with TRBJ2-3, with D possibly being TRBD2 (6 bases). CDR1 is LGHNT and CDR2 is FRNRAP in the germline V gene. This CDR3 comprises 17 residues. The germline V and J ends were trimmed by 0 bases and 2 bases, with 15 bases remaining between them. Here the CDR3 DNA reads TGTGCTAGTGGTTTGGTAGGGCGGGGAGGCCTCACAGATACGCAGTATTTT. As protein: CASGLVGRGGLTDTQYF.